This is a list of T cell receptor beta chains from one sample in a study of blood T cell repertoires in COVID-19. Produced via immunoSEQ multiplex PCR; TCRdb's table is partial and in-frame only. The sample has fewer than 200,000 clones; around four fifths are singletons. The sequencing sample was made of PBMCs or T cells enriched from blood (not recorded which). These receptors came from a woman between 45 and 65 years old who had recovered from COVID-19. The CDR3 runs from the conserved cysteine through the conserved F or W. Each record gives: J gene, D gene, clone size, V gene, CDR3 DNA, CDR3 protein. A D gene is named only where the DNA matches it firmly. Some rows mark clone size as missing; the rest say once, few, many or name a class of expanded clone.

j_gene: TRBJ1-3
d_gene: TRBD1
abundance: few
v_gene: TRBV4-2
CDR3nt: TGTGCCAGCAGCCAAGATCGGACAGGGGTGGGAAACACCATATATTTT
CDR3aa: CASSQDRTGVGNTIYF

j_gene: TRBJ2-1
d_gene: .
abundance: .
v_gene: TRBV18
CDR3nt: TGTGCCAGCTCAGGGGGGTTCACGGCCTCCTACAATGAGCAGTTCTTC
CDR3aa: CASSGGFTASYNEQFF

j_gene: TRBJ1-2
d_gene: .
abundance: .
v_gene: TRBV18
CDR3nt: TGTGCCAGCTCACCGGACGGGCAGGGGCGGTATGGCTACACCTTC
CDR3aa: CASSPDGQGRYGYTF

j_gene: TRBJ1-1
d_gene: .
abundance: .
v_gene: TRBV11-2
CDR3nt: TGTGCCAGCAGCCCGGACGGCGGGTCCCCTGAAGCTTTCTTT
CDR3aa: CASSPDGGSPEAFF

j_gene: TRBJ2-1
d_gene: TRBD2
abundance: few
v_gene: TRBV11-3
CDR3nt: TGTGCCAGCAGCTTAGGAAGCGGGGGGAACAATGAGCAGTTCTTC
CDR3aa: CASSLGSGGNNEQFF

j_gene: TRBJ1-5
d_gene: .
abundance: .
v_gene: TRBV9
CDR3nt: TGTGCCAGCGGGGCCGGACGAAATAGCAATCAGCCCCAGCATTTT
CDR3aa: CASGAGRNSNQPQHF

j_gene: TRBJ2-2
d_gene: .
abundance: .
v_gene: TRBV27
CDR3nt: TGTGCCAGCAGCTACACCGGGGAGCTGTTTTTT
CDR3aa: CASSYTGELFF

j_gene: TRBJ1-5
d_gene: .
abundance: few
v_gene: TRBV7-2
CDR3nt: TGTGCCAGCAGCCCAGTTAATCAGCCCCAGCATTTT
CDR3aa: CASSPVNQPQHF

j_gene: TRBJ1-2
d_gene: .
abundance: .
v_gene: TRBV3-1/TRBV3-2
CDR3nt: TGTGCCAGCAGCCCTCGCTATCCAGGGGCCACTAACTATGGCTACACCTTC
CDR3aa: CASSPRYPGATNYGYTF

j_gene: TRBJ2-3
d_gene: .
abundance: .
v_gene: TRBV24-1
CDR3nt: TGTGCCACCAGTGACTCGAAGGGGGATACGCAGTATTTT
CDR3aa: CATSDSKGDTQYF

j_gene: TRBJ2-3
d_gene: TRBD2
abundance: .
v_gene: TRBV7-2
CDR3nt: TGTGCCAGCAGCTTGGGCGGGGGGGCTTGGCGCACAGATACGCAGTATTTT
CDR3aa: CASSLGGGAWRTDTQYF

j_gene: TRBJ1-6
d_gene: TRBD1
abundance: .
v_gene: TRBV7-9
CDR3nt: TGTGCCAGCAGCCAGGGGGGGACAGGACATAATTCACCCCTCCACTTT
CDR3aa: CASSQGGTGHNSPLHF

j_gene: TRBJ2-1
d_gene: .
abundance: .
v_gene: TRBV2
CDR3nt: TGTGCCAGCAGTTACCGGGAGAGAAAGTTCTTC
CDR3aa: CASSYRERKFF

j_gene: TRBJ2-1
d_gene: TRBD2
abundance: .
v_gene: TRBV9
CDR3nt: TGTGCCAGCAGCGTAGCTAGCGGGGTCGCTGAGCAGTTCTTC
CDR3aa: CASSVASGVAEQFF

j_gene: TRBJ2-5
d_gene: .
abundance: once
v_gene: TRBV7-9
CDR3nt: TGTGCCAGCAGCCCCACGGCTGCGCCGGGGTACTTC
CDR3aa: CASSPTAAPGYF

j_gene: TRBJ1-5
d_gene: TRBD1
abundance: .
v_gene: TRBV7-2
CDR3nt: TGTGCCAGCAGCCCCACGGGACAGAGCAATCAGCCCCAGCATTTT
CDR3aa: CASSPTGQSNQPQHF

j_gene: TRBJ2-3
d_gene: TRBD2
abundance: .
v_gene: TRBV15
CDR3nt: TGTGCCACCAGCAGAGATTCCGGGGGGGCAGGGATGAATACGCAGTATTTT
CDR3aa: CATSRDSGGAGMNTQYF

j_gene: TRBJ1-1
d_gene: .
abundance: few
v_gene: TRBV7-2
CDR3nt: TGTGCCAGCACCCCCGGGCCGGGGGCTGAAGCTTTCTTT
CDR3aa: CASTPGPGAEAFF

j_gene: TRBJ2-5
d_gene: .
abundance: .
v_gene: TRBV4-1
CDR3nt: TGCGCCAGCAGCCAAGAAGCGTGGAACAAAGAGACCCAGTACTTC
CDR3aa: CASSQEAWNKETQYF

j_gene: TRBJ1-1
d_gene: .
abundance: few
v_gene: TRBV30
CDR3nt: TGTGCCTGGAGTCCGGGCGGGTACACTGAAGCTTTCTTT
CDR3aa: CAWSPGGYTEAFF

j_gene: TRBJ2-1
d_gene: .
abundance: .
v_gene: TRBV5-4
CDR3nt: TGTGCCAGCAGCCCCAAGATAGGACAACACAATGAGCAGTTCTTC
CDR3aa: CASSPKIGQHNEQFF

j_gene: TRBJ2-5
d_gene: .
abundance: .
v_gene: TRBV19
CDR3nt: TGTGCCAGTAGTACCTACGAGACCCAGTACTTC
CDR3aa: CASSTYETQYF

j_gene: TRBJ2-5
d_gene: .
abundance: .
v_gene: TRBV5-6
CDR3nt: TGTGCCAGCAGCTGGGAGGAGACCCAGTACTTC
CDR3aa: CASSWEETQYF

j_gene: TRBJ2-5
d_gene: .
abundance: .
v_gene: TRBV25-1
CDR3nt: TGTGCCAGCAGTGGGGACTTTACAGAGACCCAGTACTTC
CDR3aa: CASSGDFTETQYF

j_gene: TRBJ2-1
d_gene: .
abundance: few
v_gene: TRBV5-1
CDR3nt: TGCGCCAGCAGCTTCGAGGGAAACAATGAGCAGTTCTTC
CDR3aa: CASSFEGNNEQFF

j_gene: TRBJ2-3
d_gene: .
abundance: .
v_gene: TRBV9
CDR3nt: TGTGCCAGCAGCACTAGGTCTTGGACAGATACGCAGTATTTT
CDR3aa: CASSTRSWTDTQYF

j_gene: TRBJ2-5
d_gene: TRBD2
abundance: .
v_gene: TRBV11-1
CDR3nt: TGTGCCAGCAGCCCGCGGGGGGGGCTATCTCGGGAGACCCAGTACTTC
CDR3aa: CASSPRGGLSRETQYF

j_gene: TRBJ2-2
d_gene: TRBD2
abundance: .
v_gene: TRBV5-4
CDR3nt: TGTGCCAGCAGCTTGGCTAGCGGGGTGGCCGGGGAGCTGTTTTTT
CDR3aa: CASSLASGVAGELFF

j_gene: TRBJ1-2
d_gene: TRBD1
abundance: .
v_gene: TRBV5-1
CDR3nt: TGCGCCAGCAGCCCCCGGACAGGGGATACGGGCTACACCTTC
CDR3aa: CASSPRTGDTGYTF

j_gene: TRBJ2-3
d_gene: TRBD2
abundance: .
v_gene: TRBV7-6
CDR3nt: TGTGCCAGCAGCCAGCTAGCGGGGGGGGGCACAGATACGCAGTATTTT
CDR3aa: CASSQLAGGGTDTQYF

j_gene: TRBJ2-5
d_gene: .
abundance: .
v_gene: TRBV12-3/TRBV12-4
CDR3nt: TGTGCCAGCAGTTTAGGCGGGACCCAGTACTTC
CDR3aa: CASSLGGTQYF

j_gene: TRBJ1-5
d_gene: TRBD1
abundance: few
v_gene: TRBV25-1
CDR3nt: TGTGCCAGCAGTGGGGACAGCCACTCTCTCAATCAGCCCCAGCATTTT
CDR3aa: CASSGDSHSLNQPQHF

j_gene: TRBJ1-1
d_gene: .
abundance: .
v_gene: TRBV30
CDR3nt: TGTGCCTGGAGTCCCCAGAGGACACTCATGAACACTGAAGCTTTCTTT
CDR3aa: CAWSPQRTLMNTEAFF

j_gene: TRBJ1-2
d_gene: .
abundance: .
v_gene: TRBV2
CDR3nt: TGTGCCAGTGTGAGGTTCGGCTACACCTTC
CDR3aa: CASVRFGYTF

j_gene: TRBJ2-5
d_gene: TRBD2
abundance: few
v_gene: TRBV28
CDR3nt: TGTGCCAGCAGTTCCCGCTTGATGGCTAGCGGACCCCATCAAGAGACCCAGTACTTC
CDR3aa: CASSSRLMASGPHQETQYF

j_gene: TRBJ2-1
d_gene: .
abundance: .
v_gene: TRBV9
CDR3nt: TGTGCCAGCAGCACGCGGACAGCATACAATGAGCAGTTCTTC
CDR3aa: CASSTRTAYNEQFF

j_gene: TRBJ1-5
d_gene: TRBD1
abundance: .
v_gene: TRBV2
CDR3nt: TGTGCCAGCAGTTCAGGGGGACCCTACAATCAGCCCCAGCATTTT
CDR3aa: CASSSGGPYNQPQHF

j_gene: TRBJ1-2
d_gene: TRBD1
abundance: .
v_gene: TRBV5-1
CDR3nt: TGCGCCAGCAGCCCAGGACAGGGGGCAACCGGCTATGGCTACACCTTC
CDR3aa: CASSPGQGATGYGYTF

j_gene: TRBJ2-1
d_gene: .
abundance: .
v_gene: TRBV7-2
CDR3nt: TGTGCCAGCAGCTCCCAGTCTGAGCAGTTCTTC
CDR3aa: CASSSQSEQFF

j_gene: TRBJ2-2
d_gene: TRBD2
abundance: .
v_gene: TRBV9
CDR3nt: TGTGCCAGCAGCGTACCTAGCGGGGGGGCCACCGGGGAGCTGTTTTTT
CDR3aa: CASSVPSGGATGELFF

j_gene: TRBJ1-1
d_gene: TRBD1
abundance: .
v_gene: TRBV4-3
CDR3nt: TGCGCCAGCAGTGCAGGGGGAATGAACACTGAAGCTTTCTTT
CDR3aa: CASSAGGMNTEAFF